This TCR beta chain was captured by sequencing in a study of T cell responses to AZD1222 COVID-19 vaccine. The study's findings and limits: An increase in Spike-specific TCR breadth and depth was observed after two AZD1222 doses.

For this clone: The target antigen is unknown.

Sequencing was performed with immunoSEQ multiplex PCR; in TCRdb, only in-frame clones are kept and a portion is missing. Among over 95,000 clones, more than 90% were seen once, and the ten largest hold about 13%. The TCR sequence derives from an adult in good health. This specimen consisted of peripheral blood, obtained on day 0 of AZD1222 vaccination.

CDR3 amino acids: CAISVKADNSPLHF. CDR3 DNA sequence: TGTGCCATCAGTGTGAAGGCAGATAATTCACCCCTCCACTTT. This chain joins TRBV10-3 and TRBJ1-6; D not resolved. The CDR3 is made up of 14 amino acids. Trimming took off 4 bases at V and 5 bases at J, with 9 bases between the two ends. Germline-derived CDR1 and CDR2 are ENHRY and SYGVKD.